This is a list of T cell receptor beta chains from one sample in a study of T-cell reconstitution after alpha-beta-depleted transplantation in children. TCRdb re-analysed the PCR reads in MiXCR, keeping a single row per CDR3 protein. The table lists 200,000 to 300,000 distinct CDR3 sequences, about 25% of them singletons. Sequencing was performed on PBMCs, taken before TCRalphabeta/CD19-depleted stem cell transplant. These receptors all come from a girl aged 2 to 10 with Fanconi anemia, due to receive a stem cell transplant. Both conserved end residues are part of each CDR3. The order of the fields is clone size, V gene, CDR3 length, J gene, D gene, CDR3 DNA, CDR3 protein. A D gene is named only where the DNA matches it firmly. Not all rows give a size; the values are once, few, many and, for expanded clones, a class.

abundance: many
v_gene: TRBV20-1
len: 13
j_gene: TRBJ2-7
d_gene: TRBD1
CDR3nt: TGCAGTGCTAGCGGGACAGACATGAGAGAGCAGTACTTC
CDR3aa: CSASGTDMREQYF

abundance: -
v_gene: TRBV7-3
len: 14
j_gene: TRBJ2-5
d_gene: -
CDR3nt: TGTGCCAGCAGCTTCCTTGGGGGGCAGGAGACCCAGTGCTTC
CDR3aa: CASSFLGGQETQCF

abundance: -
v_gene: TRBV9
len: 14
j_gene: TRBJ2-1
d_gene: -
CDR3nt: TGTGCCAGCACAATCGGGGGAACGTACAATGAGCAGTTCTTC
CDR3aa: CASTIGGTYNEQFF

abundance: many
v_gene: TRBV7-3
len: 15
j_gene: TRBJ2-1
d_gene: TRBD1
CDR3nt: TGTGCCAGCAGCCTCTCGACAGGGGCTTACAATGAGCAGTTCTTC
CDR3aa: CASSLSTGAYNEQFF

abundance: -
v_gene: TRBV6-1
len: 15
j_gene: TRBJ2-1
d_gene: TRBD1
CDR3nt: TGTGCCAGCAGCCTCTATCAGACAGGGTCTCATGAGCAGTTCTTC
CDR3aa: CASSLYQTGSHEQFF

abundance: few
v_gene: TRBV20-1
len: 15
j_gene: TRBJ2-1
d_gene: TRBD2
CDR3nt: TGCAGTGCTAGACCGGGACTAGCGGGTAGGCATGAGCAGTTCTTC
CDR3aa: CSARPGLAGRHEQFF

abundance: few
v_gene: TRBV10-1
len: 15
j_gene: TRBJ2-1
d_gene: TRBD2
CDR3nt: TGCGCCAGCAGTGCCCAAGCGGGAGTCTACAATGAGCAGTTCTTC
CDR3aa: CASSAQAGVYNEQFF

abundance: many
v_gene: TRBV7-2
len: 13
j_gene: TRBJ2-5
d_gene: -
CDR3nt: TGTGCCAGCAGCTTAGACCCCCAAGAGACCCAGTACTTC
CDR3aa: CASSLDPQETQYF

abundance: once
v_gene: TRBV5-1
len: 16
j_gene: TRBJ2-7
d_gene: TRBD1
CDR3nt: TGCGCCAGCAGCTCGACAGGGGCGATCACCTCCTACGAGCAGTACTTC
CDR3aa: CASSSTGAITSYEQYF

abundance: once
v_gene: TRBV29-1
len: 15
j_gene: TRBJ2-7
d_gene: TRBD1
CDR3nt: TGCAGCGTTGAAGACAGGGGGCTCAGCTCCTACGAGCAGTACTTC
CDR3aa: CSVEDRGLSSYEQYF

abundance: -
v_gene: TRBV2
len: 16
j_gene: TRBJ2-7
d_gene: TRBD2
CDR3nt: TGTGCCAGCAGTGGGACTAGCGGGGCGAGCTCCTACGAGCAGTACTTC
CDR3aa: CASSGTSGASSYEQYF

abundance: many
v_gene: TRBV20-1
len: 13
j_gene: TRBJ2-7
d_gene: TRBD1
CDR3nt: TGCAGTGCTAGGCCGGGACAGGGATACGAGCAGTACTTC
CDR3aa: CSARPGQGYEQYF

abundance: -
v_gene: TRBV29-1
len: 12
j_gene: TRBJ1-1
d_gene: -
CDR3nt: TGCAGCGTAAGGGGAGCGAACACTGAAGCTTTCTTT
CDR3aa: CSVRGANTEAFF

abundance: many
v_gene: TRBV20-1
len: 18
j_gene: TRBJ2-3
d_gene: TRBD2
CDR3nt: TGCAGTGCTAGAGATCCGGGACTAGTAGGGTCGGGCACAGATACGCAGTATTTT
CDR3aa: CSARDPGLVGSGTDTQYF

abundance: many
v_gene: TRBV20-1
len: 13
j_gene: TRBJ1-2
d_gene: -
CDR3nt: TGCAGTGCTAGAGCGGGGGGGTTCTATGGCTACACCTTC
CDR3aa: CSARAGGFYGYTF

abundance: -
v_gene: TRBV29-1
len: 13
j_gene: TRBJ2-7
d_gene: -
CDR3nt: TGCAGCGTTGCCGCGGAGGTACTCGGCGAGCAGTACTTC
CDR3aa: CSVAAEVLGEQYF

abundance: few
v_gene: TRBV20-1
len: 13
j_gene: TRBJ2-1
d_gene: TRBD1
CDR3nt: TGCAGTTCCCAGGGGGCAGCCTACAATGAGCAGTTCTTC
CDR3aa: CSSQGAAYNEQFF

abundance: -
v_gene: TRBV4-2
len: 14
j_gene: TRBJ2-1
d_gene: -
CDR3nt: TGTGCCAGCACCTCAGGGGGGGTAAGCGCTGAGCAGTTCTTC
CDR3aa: CASTSGGVSAEQFF

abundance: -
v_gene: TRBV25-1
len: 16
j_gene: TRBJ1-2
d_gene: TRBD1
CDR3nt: TGTGCCAGCAGTGGGGGACAGGGGGCTTTTAACTATGGCTACACCTTC
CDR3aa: CASSGGQGAFNYGYTF

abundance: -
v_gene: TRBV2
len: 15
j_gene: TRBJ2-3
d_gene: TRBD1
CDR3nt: TGTGCCAGCAAAGCGGGACAGGGGATATTGGATACGCAGTATTTT
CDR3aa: CASKAGQGILDTQYF

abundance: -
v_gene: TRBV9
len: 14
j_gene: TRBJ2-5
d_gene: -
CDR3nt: TGTGCCAGCAGCGTAGCCCGCTCCCAAGAGACCCAGTACTTC
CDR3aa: CASSVARSQETQYF

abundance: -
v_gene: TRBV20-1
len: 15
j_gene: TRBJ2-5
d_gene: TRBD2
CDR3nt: TGCAGTGCTAGTAGACTAGCGGTGAGAGGAGAGACCCAGTACTTC
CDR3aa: CSASRLAVRGETQYF

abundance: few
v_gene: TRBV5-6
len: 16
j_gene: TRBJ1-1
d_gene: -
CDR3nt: TGTGCCAGCAGCTTGGGCGGTCGGGCAGGGAGCACTGAAGCTTTCTTT
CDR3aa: CASSLGGRAGSTEAFF

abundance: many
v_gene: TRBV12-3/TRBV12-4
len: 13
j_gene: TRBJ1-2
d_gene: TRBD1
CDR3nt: TGTGCCAGCAGTAGCCGGACAGGGTATGGCTACACCTTC
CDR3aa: CASSSRTGYGYTF

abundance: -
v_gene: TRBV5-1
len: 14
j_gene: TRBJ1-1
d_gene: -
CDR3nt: TGCGCCAGCAGACTGGGGGGATCGAACACTGAAGCTTTCTTT
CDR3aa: CASRLGGSNTEAFF

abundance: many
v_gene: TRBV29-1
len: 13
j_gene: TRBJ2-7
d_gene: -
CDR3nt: TGCAGCGCCCTTAGTACAGGGTCCTACGAGCAGTACTTC
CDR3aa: CSALSTGSYEQYF

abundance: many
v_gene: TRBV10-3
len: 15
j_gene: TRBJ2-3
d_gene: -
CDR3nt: TGTGCCATCAGTGTGCTTGGGGGGAATCCAGATACGCAGTATTTT
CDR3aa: CAISVLGGNPDTQYF

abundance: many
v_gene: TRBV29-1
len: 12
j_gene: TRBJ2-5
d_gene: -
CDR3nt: TGCAGCGTTGAAGGGTTGTACGAGACCCAGTACTTC
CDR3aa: CSVEGLYETQYF

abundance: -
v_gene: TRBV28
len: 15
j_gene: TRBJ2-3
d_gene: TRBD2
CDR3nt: TGTGCCAGCAGTTTACCAGCGGGGAGCACAGATACGCAGTATTTT
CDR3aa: CASSLPAGSTDTQYF

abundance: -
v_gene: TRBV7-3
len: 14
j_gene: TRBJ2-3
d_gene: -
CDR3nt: TGTGCCAGCAGCTTAAAAGGGAGCACAGATACGCAGTATTTT
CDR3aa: CASSLKGSTDTQYF

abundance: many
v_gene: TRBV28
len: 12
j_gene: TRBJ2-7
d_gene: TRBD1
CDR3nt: TGTGCCAGCAGTGTCGGGACAGACGAGCAGTACTTC
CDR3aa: CASSVGTDEQYF

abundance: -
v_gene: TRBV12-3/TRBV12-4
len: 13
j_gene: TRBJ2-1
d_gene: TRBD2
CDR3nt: TGTGCCAGCAGTACCGGGACTAGCGGGGGTCCGATCTTC
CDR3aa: CASSTGTSGGPIF

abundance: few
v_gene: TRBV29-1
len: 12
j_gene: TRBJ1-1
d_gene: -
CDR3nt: TGCAGCGCCCACTTTGGGGGCACTGAAGCTTTCTTT
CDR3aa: CSAHFGGTEAFF

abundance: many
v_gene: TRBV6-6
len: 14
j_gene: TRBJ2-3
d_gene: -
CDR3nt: TGTGCCAGCAGGGGGACTTTCAGCACAGATACGCAGTATTTT
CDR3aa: CASRGTFSTDTQYF

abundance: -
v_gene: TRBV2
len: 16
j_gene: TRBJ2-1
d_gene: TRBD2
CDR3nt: TGTGCCACCAGTGTTTTGCGGGAGGGCAGGGGCAATGAGCAGTTCTTC
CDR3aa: CATSVLREGRGNEQFF

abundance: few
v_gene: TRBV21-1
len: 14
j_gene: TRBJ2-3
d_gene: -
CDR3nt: TGTGCCAGCAGCAAACCCCCGTGTCGGGATACGCAGTATTTT
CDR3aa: CASSKPPCRDTQYF

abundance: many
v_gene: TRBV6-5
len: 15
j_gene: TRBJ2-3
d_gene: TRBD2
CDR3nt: TGTGCCAGCAGGCCCCGTAGCGGGAGAACAGATACGCAGTATTTT
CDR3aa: CASRPRSGRTDTQYF

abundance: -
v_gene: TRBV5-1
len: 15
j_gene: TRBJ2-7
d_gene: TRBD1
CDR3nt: TGCGCCAGCCACCAACCGGGACAGGTCTCGGGCGAGCAGTACTTC
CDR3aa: CASHQPGQVSGEQYF

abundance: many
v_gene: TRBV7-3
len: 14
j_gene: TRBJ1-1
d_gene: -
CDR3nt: TGTGCCAGCAGCCCCAGTGGATTTCGCACTGAAGCTTTCTTT
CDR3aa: CASSPSGFRTEAFF

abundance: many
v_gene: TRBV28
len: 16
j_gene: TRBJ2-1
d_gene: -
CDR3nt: TGTGCCAGCAGTTTATTTCGCGCTAGCCCCTACAATGAGCAGTTCTTC
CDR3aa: CASSLFRASPYNEQFF

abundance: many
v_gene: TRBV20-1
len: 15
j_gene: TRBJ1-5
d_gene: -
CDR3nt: TGCAGTGGGATCGCGGGGACATTTATAAATCAGCCCCAGCATTTT
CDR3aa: CSGIAGTFINQPQHF

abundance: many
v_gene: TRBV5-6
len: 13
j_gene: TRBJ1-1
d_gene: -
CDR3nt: TGTGCCAGCAGGACAGTCTCGAACACTGAAGCTTTCTTT
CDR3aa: CASRTVSNTEAFF

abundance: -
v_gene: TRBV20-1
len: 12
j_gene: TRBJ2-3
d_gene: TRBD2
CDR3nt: TGCAGTGCTGAACTAGCGCCGTCTTTTCAGTATTTT
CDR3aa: CSAELAPSFQYF

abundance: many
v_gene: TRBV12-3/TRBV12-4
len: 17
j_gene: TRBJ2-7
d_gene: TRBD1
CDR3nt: TGTGCCAGCAGTTTATATCCGGACGGGACAGGGCACTACGAGCAGTACTTC
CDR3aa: CASSLYPDGTGHYEQYF

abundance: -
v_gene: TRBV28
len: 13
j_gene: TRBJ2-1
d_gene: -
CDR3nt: TGTGCCAGCAGTTTGACTATGAACAATGAGCAGTTCTTC
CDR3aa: CASSLTMNNEQFF